Sequencing of this TCR beta chain was carried out in a study of blood T cell repertoires in COVID-19. Background on the study: PBMCs, B-cell-depleted T cells, or T cells provided the cDNA or gDNA that made up the material.

The CDR3 covers 14 residues. The authors' processing: Estimates of nucleated cell counts were drawn from the amplification of reference gene primers. The data were produced by immunoSEQ multiplex PCR, yet TCRdb's version contains in-frame clones alone and is incomplete. D and trimming were read from the DNA, whereas the V and J calls and clone size are those reported in that table. The sample lists 240,000 or so clones; 75% to 85% were seen once. This clone has just a few counts. This receptor was identified in a woman of 80 years or more with COVID-19, enrolled during active disease. The sequenced material came from peripheral blood. The chain combines TRBV21-1 with TRBJ1-2; no check of the table's D call, TRBD1, against the DNA was made. TRBV21-1 is recorded as a pseudogene. The CDR3 DNA follows: TGTGCCAGCTCCCCCAGGGACAGGGGGACTGGCTACACCTTC. Amino acids: CASSPRDRGTGYTF.